This T cell receptor beta chain was observed in a study of cytomegalovirus exposure and HLA in healthy donors. Study overall: Some 85 million unique TCRs from HLA-typed donors were held in an early data release. Notes on the study in general: There were some V segments, including TRBV6-2 and TRBV6-3, excluded as indistinguishable. About 87% or about 30% of the time was how often most TCR beta V segments were productive, according to an earlier analysis.

The primer mix had 60 Vbeta and 13 Jbeta primers. Generated by immunoSEQ multiplex PCR, the TCRdb table keeps only in-frame clones and is missing some. The sample contains 99,000 or so clones, over 70% of which appear only once. Of note for this clone: What it recognizes is unknown.

Trimming at V came to 10 bases and at J to 12 bases, leaving 21 bases not matched to a gene. Germline loops: CDR1 MNHEY, CDR2 SVGAGI. This CDR3 is 14 amino acids long. The source material was PBMCs. The clonotype originates from a male donor in good health and CMV-seronegative. The V and J genes are TRBV6-5 and TRBJ2-7; 7 positions agree with TRBD2. CDR3 nucleotide sequence: TGTGCCATCAGGGAGAGTAGCGGGTCTCCGGGCGGGTACTTC. Translating gives CAIRESSGSPGGYF.